This entry features one T cell receptor beta chain sequence. In this sample, this clone turned up once. It lacks a known antigen. No base quality values were provided; no much bigger clone lies one nucleotide off. Participants were included only if at least one PBMC sample before ART initiation and at least two post-ART samples were available. Every participant with HIV received treatment in the United States of America. Before DNA extraction, cryopreserved samples of roughly 0.9-11 million PBMC were thawed and washed. At the time of the earliest PBMC sample for each participant with HIV, ages ranged from roughly 20 to 54 years. PBMC samples were contributed by each participant from 1-4 timepoints before ART initiation and 2-8 timepoints after ART initiation, with a median of 7 samples. For every participant, serial HIV viral load, CD4+ T-cell count, ART history and demographic data were obtained. Genomic DNA was extracted from unsorted PBMC with a Qiagen kit on a QIAcube, processed in batches of 12 samples.

The immunoSEQ hsTCRB v3.0 assay was used at survey level resolution for TRB variable region sequencing. The targeted TRB sequencing depth was roughly 35,000-50,000 T-cell genomes per sample. TRB libraries were pooled and sequenced on an Illumina MiSeq using a v3 150-cycle kit. As for the original processing: Repertoire analysis ran in R within a reproducible Nextflow workflow covering QC, data transformation and analysis. LymphoSeq2, an R package for exploring AIRR-Seq data, was used to implement the custom analyses. A few samples that yielded fewer than 5000 total TRB sequences were excluded, so that 188 HIV repertoires were analyzed. Among the 188 retained HIV repertoires, about 57 were collected before ART initiation and around 130 were collected after ART initiation. Repertoires were downsampled to 5000 TRB nucleotide sequences, and summary statistics were averaged over 100 downsampling iterations. Only TRB sequences with CDR3 regions of at least seven amino acids were retained for analysis. Diversity was measured with a Shannon entropy-derived clonality score and the Gini coefficient. In the repertoire networks, any two of the top 5000 CDR3 amino acid sequences were connected whenever the two sequences differed by an edit distance of one. Antigen specificity groups and MHC restriction were predicted for TRB CDR3 amino acid sequences with GLIPH2. CDR3 amino acid sequences were matched against VDJdb and McPAS-TCR to flag known CMV, EBV, HIV or tissue antigen associations. Pre-ART, post-ART and control groups were compared with Wilcoxon signed-rank tests and Holm-Bonferroni correction. TCRdb re-hosts the immuneACCESS table, in-frame sequences only. Its copies lack some clones; in the studies checked, an unresolved V gene accounts for under half of them, and the cause for the rest is not known. Clone size and the V and J calls come from that table; the DNA yielded D and trimming. This sample is represented by over 30,000 clones; around 83% of them were singletons. The biggest ten clones account for about 5.7% of the sample.

The sample comes from a study of long-term antiretroviral therapy in people with HIV (dated by TCRdb to the early 2020s). In terms of the full investigation: The earliest samples were collected roughly a decade before the 2015 WHO recommendation for immediate ART, at a time when ART was usually postponed until CD4 counts fell. This retrospective serial study examined whether starting ART and sustained HIV suppression were associated with changes in the composition and diversity of the TRB repertoire in peripheral blood. The cohort contributed about 200 cryopreserved PBMC samples from around 33 adults with confirmed HIV infection, collected serially over a mean of approximately six years (range 1-12). Among the 30 to 35 participants with HIV, around 10 were female. No cross-contamination during QIAcube processing was shown when test extractions of a monoclonal T-cell line were performed alongside over 25 polyclonal samples. General study outcomes and caveats: A significant increase in TRB diversity was found to be associated with ART initiation, although TRB diversity was observed to remain significantly below that of transplant donor controls even after long-term ART. Limited PBMC availability meant only the TCR beta chain was sequenced, without alpha chain pairing. Unsorted PBMC were profiled instead of sorted CD4+ and CD8+ T cells because pre-ART samples had limited cell numbers. Expanded TRB clones identified before ART initiation dominated the repertoire across all time points, though the dominance fluctuated and decreased in many PLHIV after ART. Narrower CDR3 length ranges were observed in HIV repertoires than in controls, and an antigen-experienced repertoire with only a slight naive shift after ART was suggested by the network structure. The samples span the years 2004 to 2017, and the ART regimens used at that time may not be as effective as current regimens. No data were available on ART adherence, viral resistance or therapy changes, limiting inferences about post-ART repertoire changes.

Germline trimming amounts to 2 bases on V and 7 bases on J, with 11 as the count of junction bases outside the gene matches. Taken from cysteine to phenylalanine, the CDR3 has 16 residues. Kept here is only the CDR3 DNA, which spans 48 bases and is read in frame from base 1. Via the germline V gene (reference sequence), CDR1 is LNHDA and CDR2 SQIVND. The input for sequencing was unsorted PBMCs, taken 3.1 years after starting antiretroviral therapy. This chain is built from TRBV19 and TRBJ1-2; TRBD1 agrees with 9 junctional bases. This receptor was taken from a woman in her fifties or sixties with HIV. CDR3 sequence: CASSIPSGTGFSGYTF. The bases are TGTGCCAGTAGTATACCATCCGGGACAGGGTTCAGTGGCTACACCTTC. Where the CDR3 stops, the reference TRBV19 and TRBJ1-2 genes take over; the full variable domain is DGGITQSPKYLFRKEGQNVTLSCEQNLNHDAMYWYRQDPGQGLRLIYYSQIVNDFQKGDIAEGYSVSREKKESFPLTVTSAQKNPTAFYLCASSIPSGTGFSGYTFGSGTRLTVV.